These 14 T cell receptor beta chains came from one sample sequenced in a study of blood T cells in healthy people across ages. Through a sample-barcoded 5' primer and a J-beta primer mix, a second PCR was run for about 6 to 11 cycles. One entry per CDR3 protein, called by TCRdb with MiXCR from the 5' RACE reads. In the table there are about 900,000 distinct CDR3 sequences, around 62% of which are singletons. Sequencing used blood. The receptors derive from a man aged 25-40 years in good health.

This clonotype was seen only once. At one end, the junction sequence differs from germline, possibly due to a read error. This chain joins TRBV18 and TRBJ2-7, with D perhaps TRBD1 or TRBD2 (5 bases each). This CDR3 contains 14 residues. Germline V CDR1 and CDR2: KGHSH, LQKENI. CDR3 sequence (DNA): TGTGCCAGCTCACTTAGGGGACGGCGCTACGGGCAGTACTTC. Its translation is CASSLRGRRYGQYF.

This clonotype was seen just once. CDR3 DNA sequence: TGTGCCAGCAGCTTAGAGGGGGCAACCGGAGGGGAGCAGTACTTC. Encoded protein: CASSLEGATGGEQYF. The V call is TRBV7-9, the J call TRBJ2-5, with D perhaps matching TRBD1 (7 bases). From germline, CDR1 is SEHNR and CDR2 FQNEAQ (reference sequence). The CDR3 runs 15 residues. V lost 1 base, J lost 11 bases, and 20 bases lay in between.

V gene TRBV5-6 combines with J gene TRBJ1-4; 8 nucleotides match TRBD1. CDR1 is SGHDT, CDR2 YYEEEE, per germline. This CDR3 is built from 15 residues. V lost 4 bases and J lost 3; bases outside the gene matches: 5. The CDR3 DNA reads as TGTGCCAGCAGCGCAACAGGGGGAGCTAATGAAAAACTGTTTTTT. Amino acid sequence: CASSATGGANEKLFF. Looking up the rest from reference TRBV5-6 and TRBJ1-4 gives the full variable domain: DAGVTQSPTHLIKTRGQQVTLRCSPKSGHDTVSWYQQALGQGPQFIFQYYEEEERQRGNFPDRFSGHQFPNYSSELNVNALLLGDSALYLCASSATGGANEKLFFGSGTQLSVL.

V and J are TRBV3-1 and TRBJ2-3, with D perhaps matching TRBD1 (6 bases). The CDR3 runs to 16 residues. The germline V and J ends were trimmed by 5 bases and 0 bases, with 15 bases remaining between them. Germline assignment: CDR1 LGHDT and CDR2 YNNKEL (reference sequence). CDR3 nucleotide sequence: TGTGCCAGCAGCTTACAATTAGGGGGTAGCACAGATACGCAGTATTTT. This sequence encodes CASSLQLGGSTDTQYF.

This clonotype has only a few counts. J is TRBJ1-2 and V is TRBV20-1; D unresolved. The CDR3 sequence is 13 residues long. V was clipped by 3 bases and J by 4 bases, with 12 bases between them. Germline-derived CDR1 and CDR2 are DFQATT and SNEGSKA (reference sequence). CDR3 nucleotide sequence: TGCAGTGCTAGCTCGGGTCAAGGCTATGGCTACACCTTC. Protein: CSASSGQGYGYTF.

J is TRBJ2-5 and V is TRBV11-1, with D perhaps matching TRBD1 or TRBD2 (5 bases each). The better agreement between TRBJ2-7 and the DNA end casts doubt on the J call. Germline assignment: CDR1 SGHAT and CDR2 FQDESV (reference sequence). The length of the CDR3 is 14 residues. The CDR3 spells CASSFRDPAYEQYF. The CDR3 nucleotides are TGTGCCAGCAGCTTCCGGGACCCGGCTTACGAGCAGTACTTC.

V gene TRBV12-3 or TRBV12-4 combines with J gene TRBJ2-5; TRBD2 aligns across 15 bases. V was pared by 2 bases and J by 1 base, with 8 bases of the junction left unmatched. The CDR3 covers 19 residues. CDR3 loop: CASSLPRTSGGAVQETQYF. The CDR3 nucleotides read TGTGCCAGCAGTTTACCCCGGACTAGCGGGGGGGCGGTCCAAGAGACCCAGTACTTC.

V usage is TRBV20-1 and J usage is TRBJ2-5; the D is unclear. Trimming took 0 bases from V and 0 from J, leaving 5 bases between them. This CDR3 contains 13 residues. Germline CDR1 and CDR2: DFQATT and SNEGSKA (reference sequence). CDR3 in amino acids: CSARDRYQETQYF. CDR3 bases: TGCAGTGCTAGAGATCGGTACCAAGAGACCCAGTACTTC.

This clonotype was counted at least ten times. V usage is TRBV20-1 and J usage is TRBJ2-7; D remains unclear. The CDR3 is 12 amino acids. Germline CDR1 DFQATT, CDR2 SNEGSKA (reference sequence). The CDR3: CSVPGLDYEQYF. For the CDR3, the DNA is TGCAGCGTCCCCGGGCTGGACTACGAGCAGTACTTC.

The chain recombines TRBV7-3 with TRBJ2-6; maybe TRBD1 (5 bases). This CDR3 spans 17 amino acids. Looked up from germline, CDR1 is SGHTA and CDR2 is FQGTGA. The germline V and J ends were trimmed by 1 base and 2 bases, with 12 bases remaining between them. CDR3 in amino acids: CASSLIAGNPGANVLTF. DNA for the CDR3: TGTGCCAGCAGCTTAATAGCAGGGAATCCTGGGGCCAACGTCCTGACTTTC.

This rearrangement joins TRBV5-1 to TRBJ2-7; perhaps TRBD1 as D (6 bases). Germline V gene lookup returns CDR1 SGHRS and CDR2 YFSETQ. Trimming cost V 0 bases and J 2 bases, with 12 bases left between them. This CDR3 region has 15 residues. The CDR3 sequence is CASSLEGHFPYEQYF. The CDR3 DNA reads TGCGCCAGCAGCTTGGAGGGACATTTCCCCTACGAGCAGTACTTC.

The genes are TRBV3-1 and TRBJ1-1; tentatively, D is TRBD1 (6 bases). Trimming pared 1 base from V and 10 bases from J, leaving 10 bases between. Looked up from germline, CDR1 is LGHDT and CDR2 is YNNKEL (reference sequence). The CDR3 runs to 12 residues. The CDR3 DNA sequence: TGTGCCAGCAGCCAAGTTGGGGGCGGAGCTTTCTTT. Translating gives CASSQVGGGAFF.

The chain couples TRBV5-1 to TRBJ2-1, with a tentative D call TRBD1 (6 bases). Trimming removed 4 bases at V and 4 bases at J, with 21 bases between. Germline CDR1 SGHRS, CDR2 YFSETQ. CDR3 length: 17 residues. The CDR3 DNA reads TGCGCCAGCAGCGCGGCCGGGCCCGGGACAATATACAATGAGCAGTTCTTC. It is translated as CASSAAGPGTIYNEQFF.

The rearrangement joins TRBV12-3 or TRBV12-4 to TRBJ1-4; D is ambiguous. This CDR3 contains 13 residues. V gave up 7 bases and J gave up 2 bases, with 8 bases separating them. The CDR3 DNA reads as TGTGCCAGCACCCTACGGACTAATGAAAAACTGTTTTTT. Translating gives CASTLRTNEKLFF.